The text below deals with one TCR beta chain. No antigen is known for it. Over several immunoSEQ plates, each subset's genomic DNA was distributed in even portions. Original processing methods: Filtering differed since immunoSEQ provided only junctions, with no quality scores. TCRdb keeps only in-frame clones here, not all; method: immunoSEQ multiplex PCR. Clone size and V and J calls were adopted from that table, with D and trimming inferred from the DNA. Seen here are about 1 million clones, approximately 70% observed once, and the top ten hold around 1.4%. Subsets obtained from CD4+ cells comprised CD45RA+ naive and CD45RA-negative memory cells. These data come from a study of shared clonotypes between healthy human individuals. After removal of 6 bases from V and 5 bases from J, the junction contained 13 bases not matched to a gene. The CDR3 is 16 amino acids. Per the germline V gene, CDR1 is SNHLY and CDR2 is FYNNEI.

Study-wide points: A limitation of the genetic and exposure-history diversity represented arose from few donors.

The sequence was collected from a man between 18 and 35 years old in good health. The sequenced material came from memory CD4+ T cells sorted from blood. The subset was: CD45RA-negative fraction. V gene TRBV2 combines with J gene TRBJ2-3; 8 positions match TRBD1. The CDR3 here is CASSARTGQGGDTQYF. CDR3 in DNA: TGTGCCAGCAGCGCGAGGACAGGACAGGGAGGAGATACGCAGTATTTT.